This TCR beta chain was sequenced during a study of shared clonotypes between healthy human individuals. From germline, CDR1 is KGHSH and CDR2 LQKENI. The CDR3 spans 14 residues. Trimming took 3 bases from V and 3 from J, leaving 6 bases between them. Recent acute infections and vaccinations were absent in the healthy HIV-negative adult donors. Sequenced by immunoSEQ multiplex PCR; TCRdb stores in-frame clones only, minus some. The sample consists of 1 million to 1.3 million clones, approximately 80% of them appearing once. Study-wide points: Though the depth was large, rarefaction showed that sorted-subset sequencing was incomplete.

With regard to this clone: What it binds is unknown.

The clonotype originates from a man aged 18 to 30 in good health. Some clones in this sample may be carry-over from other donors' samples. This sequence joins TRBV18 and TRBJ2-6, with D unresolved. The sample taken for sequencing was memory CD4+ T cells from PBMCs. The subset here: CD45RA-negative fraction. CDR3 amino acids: CASSPVSGANVLTF. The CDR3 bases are TGTGCCAGCTCACCCGTAAGTGGGGCCAACGTCCTGACTTTC.